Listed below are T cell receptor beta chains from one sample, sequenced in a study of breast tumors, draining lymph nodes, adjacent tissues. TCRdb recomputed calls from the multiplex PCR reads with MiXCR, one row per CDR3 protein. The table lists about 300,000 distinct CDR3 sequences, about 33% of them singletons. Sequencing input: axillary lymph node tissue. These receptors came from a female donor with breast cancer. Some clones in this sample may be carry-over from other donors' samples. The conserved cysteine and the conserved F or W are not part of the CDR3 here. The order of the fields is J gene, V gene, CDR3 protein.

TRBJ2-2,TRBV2,ASSEGTGELF
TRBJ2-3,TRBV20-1,SGDPRGTDTQY
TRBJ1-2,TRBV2,ASSYISGVGYT
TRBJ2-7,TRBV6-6,ASSYSSGYNEQY
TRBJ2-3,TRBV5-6,ASSLELSGSADTQY
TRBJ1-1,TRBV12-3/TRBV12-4,ASSLLGGNGAF
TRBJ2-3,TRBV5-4,ASSQVGGPDTQY
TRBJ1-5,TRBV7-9,ASSPGTPLQPQH
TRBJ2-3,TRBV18,ASSPTLADTDTQY
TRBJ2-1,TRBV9,ASSVPGGQGESNEQF
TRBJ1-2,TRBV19,ASRTGQLYGYT
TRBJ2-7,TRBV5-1,ASSWTSGSYEQY
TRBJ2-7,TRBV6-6,ASSYDRGRLS
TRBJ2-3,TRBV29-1,SSSPGADTQY
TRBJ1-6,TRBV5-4,ASSLDIGTDSPLH
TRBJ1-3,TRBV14,ASSPGRGNTIY
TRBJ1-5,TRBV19,ASSKRGLGEGPQH
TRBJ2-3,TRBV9,ASSVGLAVTDTQY
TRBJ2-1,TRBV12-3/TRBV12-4,ASSQGLALYNEQF
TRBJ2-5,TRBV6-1,ASEMDRPVFETQY
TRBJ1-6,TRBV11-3,ASSLAGTENSPLH
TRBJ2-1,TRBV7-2,GTPGSQASQDYNGQF
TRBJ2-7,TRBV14,ASSQIGGDRYEQY
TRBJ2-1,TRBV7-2,ASSLSAGNPYNEQF
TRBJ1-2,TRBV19,ASSIRGGGLYGYT